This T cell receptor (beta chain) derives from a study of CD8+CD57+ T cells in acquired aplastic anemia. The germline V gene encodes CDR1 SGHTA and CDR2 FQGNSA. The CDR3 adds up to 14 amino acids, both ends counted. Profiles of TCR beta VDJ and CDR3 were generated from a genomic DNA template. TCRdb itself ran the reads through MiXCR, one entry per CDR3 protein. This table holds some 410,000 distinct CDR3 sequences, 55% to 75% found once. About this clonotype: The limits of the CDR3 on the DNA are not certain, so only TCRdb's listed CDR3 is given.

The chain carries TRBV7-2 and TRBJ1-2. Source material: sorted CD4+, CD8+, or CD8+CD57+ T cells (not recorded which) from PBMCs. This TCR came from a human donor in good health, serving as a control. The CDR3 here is CASSLEETQYFGPF.